The 17 T cell receptor beta chains listed next were all sequenced from one sample in a study of T cells in Graves' hyperthyroidism and ophthalmopathy. Researchers amplified the TCR beta CDR3 regions from RNA transcripts. When the TCR CDR3 underwent first-round RT-PCR, the HTBI primer set was used. TCRdb reanalysed the multiplex PCR reads using MiXCR and keeps one entry per CDR3 protein. The table has approximately 630,000 distinct CDR3 sequences, about 16% seen once. The sample consisted of blood. The receptors were sampled from a woman in her twenties or thirties with Graves' hyperthyroidism.

The V and J genes are TRBV20-1 and TRBJ1-4, with a tentative D call TRBD1 (6 bases). Germline lookup yields CDR1 DFQATT and CDR2 SNEGSKA (reference sequence). V lost 0 bases, J lost 5 bases, and 7 bases lay in between. The CDR3 is 13 amino acids. The CDR3 sequence is CSAREGGNEKLFF. The CDR3 DNA is TGCAGTGCTAGAGAAGGGGGGAATGAAAAACTGTTTTTT.

This clonotype was seen only a few times. The chain uses TRBV6-1 and TRBJ2-1; 8 bases agree with TRBD2. Germline loops: CDR1 MNHNS, CDR2 SASEGT. The CDR3 has 16 residues. Trimming at V came to 7 bases and at J to 1 base, leaving 9 bases not matched to a gene. Written as DNA, the CDR3 is TGTGCCAGCACCCACGCCGCGGGGGGTTCCTACAATGAGCAGTTCTTC. Translating it yields CASTHAAGGSYNEQFF.

This clonotype was counted at least ten times. The chain links TRBV7-2 to TRBJ2-7; D is unclear. This CDR3 comprises 12 residues. V was cut by 0 bases and J by 6 bases, with 6 bases left in between. In germline, CDR1 is SGHTA, CDR2 FQGNSA. The CDR3 bases are TGTGCCAGCAGCTTAGCCGCCTCCGAGCAGTACTTC. Protein sequence: CASSLAASEQYF.

This clonotype was seen ten or more times. The J gene is TRBJ2-1, the V gene TRBV27; TRBD1 agrees at 8 bases. The J segment lost 7 bases and the V segment lost 3 bases, leaving 5 bases of the junction unmatched. Germline CDR1 is MNHEY and CDR2 is SMNVEV (reference sequence). CDR3 length: 14 amino acids. For the CDR3, the DNA is TGTGCCAGCAGTTTCGGGACAGGATGGAATGAGCAGTTCTTC. It specifies CASSFGTGWNEQFF.

This clonotype was seen ten or more times. DNA of the CDR3: TGTGCCAGTAACCGGGACAGGGGGCAGTCACCCCTCCACTTT. Its protein product is CASNRDRGQSPLHF. The chain links TRBV2 to TRBJ1-6; 12 positions agree with TRBD1. This CDR3 region has 14 residues. CDR1 is SNHLY and CDR2 is FYNNEI in the germline V gene. Trimming took 9 bases from V and 10 from J; bases not matched to a gene: 7.

Worth noting for this clonotype: This clone may be a read error of a much larger clone one base away. The chain employs TRBV2 and TRBJ1-4, with TRBD1 matching 7 bases. Trimming removed 4 bases from V and 7 bases from J; junction bases left unmatched: 18. Germline assignment: CDR1 SNHLY and CDR2 FYNNEI. CDR3 length equals 18 residues. The CDR3 DNA follows: TGTGCCAGCAGTGGGCCCGACAGGGAGCGCGTCACTCGTGAAAAACTGTTTTTT. Its translation is CASSGPDRERVTREKLFF. The full variable domain, in which reference TRBV2 and TRBJ1-4 provide the parts outside the CDR3, is EPEVTQTPSHQVTQMGQEVILRCVPISNHLYFYWYRQILGQKVEFLVSFYNNEISEKSEIFDDQFSVERPDGSNFTLKIRSTKLEDSAMYFCASSGPDRERVTREKLFFGSGTQLSVL.

This clonotype occurred many times. V and J are TRBV3-1 and TRBJ1-1; D unresolved. V was trimmed by 2 bases and J by 0 bases, leaving 7 bases between them. The germline V gene encodes CDR1 LGHDT and CDR2 YNNKEL (reference sequence). This CDR3 has 14 amino acids. CDR3 in DNA: TGTGCCAGCAGCCAACGAGATGTGAACACTGAAGCTTTCTTT. The encoded protein is CASSQRDVNTEAFF.

This chain joins TRBV14 and TRBJ1-4; TRBD1 agrees at 12 bases. The CDR3 is 15 residues long. The V gene's germline CDR1 is SGHDN and CDR2 FVKESK. The V and J ends lost 1 base and 10 bases, in that order; junction bases with no gene match: 4. This CDR3 reads CASSQGGTGGGKLFF. The DNA for the CDR3 is TGTGCCAGCAGCCAAGGGGGGACAGGGGGCGGAAAACTGTTTTTT. Full variable domain (outside the CDR3, taken from reference TRBV14 and TRBJ1-4): EAGVTQFPSHSVIEKGQTVTLRCDPISGHDNLYWYRRVMGKEIKFLLHFVKESKQDESGMPNNRFLAERTGGTYSTLKVQPAELEDSGVYFCASSQGGTGGGKLFFGSGTQLSVL.

This chain joins TRBV12-3 or TRBV12-4 and TRBJ1-4; 7 bases are a match to TRBD1. Unmatched junction bases numbered 10, after V lost 5 bases and J lost 7 bases. The CDR3 runs to 15 residues. CDR3 nucleotides: TGTGCCAGCAGTAGCGACAGGGACCTTATTGAAAAACTGTTTTTT. It is translated as CASSSDRDLIEKLFF.

The sample holds a few counts of this clonotype. This rearrangement joins TRBV7-2 to TRBJ1-1; the D is unclear. Germline CDR1 reads SGHTA; CDR2 reads FQGNSA. This CDR3 spans 15 amino acids. V was pared by 1 base and J by 6 bases, with 15 bases between. The CDR3 spells CASSLVPEGFAEAFF. The CDR3 region has the DNA TGTGCCAGCAGCTTAGTACCAGAGGGTTTCGCTGAAGCTTTCTTT.

V usage is TRBV28 and J usage is TRBJ2-7; 14 bases map to TRBD2. CDR3 size: 16 residues. CDR1 and CDR2 (germline): MDHEN, SYDVKM. After removal of 6 bases from V and 2 bases from J, the junction contained 6 bases not matched to a gene. CDR3 loop: CASRGPGLAGAYEQYF. For the CDR3, the DNA is TGTGCCAGCAGGGGACCGGGACTAGCGGGGGCCTACGAGCAGTACTTC.

At least ten counts were recorded for this clonotype. The rearrangement links TRBV24-1 to TRBJ2-3, with 11 nucleotides matching TRBD2. CDR1 is KGHDR and CDR2 is SFDVKD in the germline V gene. The CDR3 runs to 15 residues. V lost 3 bases, J lost 8 bases, and 6 bases stayed unmatched. The CDR3 DNA reads TGTGCCACCAGTGATCCGGGACTAGCGGAATCTACGCAGTATTTT. Its translation is CATSDPGLAESTQYF.

To note about this clonotype: A clone one base away is much larger, so this may be a read error. The CDR3 DNA reads TGTGCCAGCGAGGGTCAGCAAGGGACCCAGTACTTC. Amino acids: CASEGQQGTQYF. This chain connects TRBV12-3 or TRBV12-4 to TRBJ2-5; tentatively, D is TRBD2 (5 bases). The CDR3 extends over 12 amino acids.

J is TRBJ2-1 and V is TRBV7-9, with no clear D. V was trimmed by 5 bases and J by 3 bases, leaving 20 bases between them. Germline assignment: CDR1 SEHNR and CDR2 FQNEAQ (reference sequence). The CDR3 is 17 amino acids. In DNA, the CDR3 is TGTGCCAGCAGCCCGATTGAAGACCGGTACCACTACAATGAGCAGTTCTTC. The encoded protein is CASSPIEDRYHYNEQFF.

This clonotype appeared many times. The chain recombines TRBV12-5 with TRBJ2-7, with 11 bases identical to TRBD2. Germline-derived CDR1 and CDR2 are LGHNT and FRNRAP. V shed 2 bases, J shed 2 bases, and the junction held 8 bases outside the gene matches. This CDR3 has 17 residues. CDR3 coding DNA: TGTGCTAGTGGTTTGCTAATCGGGACTAGCGGTACCTACGAGCAGTACTTC. It encodes CASGLLIGTSGTYEQYF.

This clonotype was counted a few times. The chain links TRBV9 to TRBJ2-7; no firm D call. Trimming stripped 0 bases from V and 4 bases from J, with 14 bases between. Germline CDR1 SGDLS, CDR2 YYNGEE. The CDR3 extends over 15 amino acids. This chain's CDR3 is CASSVEDMWGYEQYF. The DNA of the CDR3 is TGTGCCAGCAGCGTAGAGGATATGTGGGGATACGAGCAGTACTTC.

This clonotype was seen repeatedly, ten times or more. The chain joins TRBV5-6 to TRBJ1-2; 8 bases line up with TRBD1. The CDR3 spans 15 residues. Germline CDR1 is SGHDT and CDR2 is YYEEEE. Trimming took 0 bases from V and 7 from J; bases not matched to a gene: 8. The CDR3 DNA reads as TGTGCCAGCAGCTTGGATGTGACAGGGGCGGGTGGCTACACCTTC. Translation: CASSLDVTGAGGYTF.